Presented here are 23 T cell receptor beta chains from one specimen sequenced in a study of T cell responses to AZD1222 COVID-19 vaccine. The repertoire was sequenced with immunoSEQ multiplex PCR; TCRdb's copy has only in-frame clones and lacks some. This sample carries roughly 70,000 clones, around 86% of them seen once, and the ten largest clones take about 2.4%. The input for sequencing was peripheral blood, taken on day 0 of AZD1222 vaccination. The source of these receptors is an adult in good health.

The CDR3: CASSRGGQGNYEQYF. For the CDR3, the DNA is TGTGCCAGCAGCCGGGGGGGACAGGGCAACTACGAGCAGTACTTC. The gene calls are TRBV6-5 and TRBJ2-7, with D perhaps matching TRBD1 (9 bases). V gave up 6 bases and J gave up 3 bases, with 18 bases separating them. Germline V gene lookup returns CDR1 MNHEY and CDR2 SVGAGI. The CDR3 spans 15 residues.

The chain has TRBV28 and TRBJ2-3; 13 bases map to TRBD2. The trim removed 5 bases at V and 8 bases at J, leaving 7 bases unmatched. The CDR3 runs to 15 residues. The germline CDR1 and CDR2 sequences are MDHEN and SYDVKM. This CDR3 reads CASSPGLAGVSTQYF. The CDR3 DNA sequence: TGTGCCAGCAGTCCCGGACTAGCGGGGGTGTCTACGCAGTATTTT.

The chain combines TRBV11-2 with TRBJ2-2; 9 bases fit TRBD1. The CDR3 consists of 17 residues. J lost 2 bases, V lost 6 bases, and 10 bases had no gene match. CDR1 is SGHAT, CDR2 FQNNGV, per germline. CDR3 protein: CASRPLDRGTNTGELFF. CDR3 DNA sequence: TGTGCCAGCAGGCCCCTGGACAGGGGTACAAACACCGGGGAGCTGTTTTTT.

The chain is built from TRBV12-5 and TRBJ2-3, with TRBD2 identical over 10 bases. The CDR3 sequence is 18 residues long. CDR1 LGHNT and CDR2 FRNRAP come from the germline V gene. V shed 1 base, J shed 3 bases, and the junction held 10 bases outside the gene matches. CDR3 DNA sequence: TGTGCTAGTGGTTTGGAGGGGGCTAGCGGGAGAGTGACAGATACGCAGTATTTT. It codes for CASGLEGASGRVTDTQYF. Together with reference TRBV12-5 and TRBJ2-3, the CDR3 gives the full variable domain: DARVTQTPRHKVTEMGQEVTMRCQPILGHNTVFWYRQTMMQGLELLAYFRNRAPLDDSGMPKDRFSAEMPDATLATLKIQPSEPRDSAVYFCASGLEGASGRVTDTQYFGPGTRLTVL.

This chain uses TRBV27 with TRBJ2-2; 7 bases map to TRBD1. Germline CDR1 and CDR2: MNHEY and SMNVEV (reference sequence). V was clipped by 5 bases and J by 6 bases; unmatched bases: 6. CDR3 size: 14 residues. For the CDR3, the DNA is TGTGCCAGCAGTCCACAGGGGCGCCCCGGGGAGCTGTTTTTT. This sequence encodes CASSPQGRPGELFF.

The V call is TRBV5-5, the J call TRBJ1-2; unclear D gene. The CDR3 has 13 residues. With 0 bases removed from V and 3 bases from J, the gap between germline ends came to 6 bases. Germline CDR1 reads SGHKS; CDR2 reads YYEKEE (reference sequence). Written as DNA, the CDR3 is TGTGCCAGCAGCTTGGAGGCGGACTATGGCTACACCTTC. Protein sequence: CASSLEADYGYTF.

V gene TRBV6-5 combines with J gene TRBJ1-5, with no clear D. There are 13 residues in the CDR3. Per the germline V gene, CDR1 is MNHEY and CDR2 is SVGAGI. The V end lost 8 bases, the J end lost 0 bases, and 8 bases lay between the germline ends. The chain's CDR3 is CASGEISNQPQHF. CDR3 nucleotides: TGTGCCAGCGGGGAGATTAGCAATCAGCCCCAGCATTTT.

V usage is TRBV7-3 and J usage is TRBJ2-2; D is perhaps TRBD1 or TRBD2 (6 bases each). CDR1 and CDR2 (germline): SGHTA, FQGTGA. There are 15 residues in the CDR3. Between the trimmed V and J ends, which lost 5 bases and 4 bases, there was a span of 14 bases. The CDR3 here is CASSPSPGATGELFF. DNA of the CDR3: TGTGCCAGCAGCCCCTCACCGGGGGCCACCGGGGAGCTGTTTTTT.

This clone has only one observation. The chain uses TRBV6-5 and TRBJ1-6, with D possibly TRBD1 on 6 matching bases. CDR3 size: 14 residues. The germline CDR1 and CDR2 sequences are MNHEY and SVGAGI. The germline V and J ends were trimmed by 2 bases and 7 bases, with 9 bases remaining between them. The CDR3 DNA is TGTGCCAGCAGTTACGGGGGGCAAAATTCACCCCTCCACTTT. Its protein product is CASSYGGQNSPLHF.

The CDR3 nucleotides are TGTGCCAGCAGCCCCGGAGGCCAAGAGACCCAGTACTTC. Protein sequence: CASSPGGQETQYF. The chain couples TRBV7-3 to TRBJ2-5; perhaps TRBD2 as D (5 bases). CDR3 length equals 13 residues. V shed 5 bases and J shed 1 base, with 8 bases lying between them. Germline CDR1 and CDR2: SGHTA and FQGTGA. Together with reference TRBV7-3 and TRBJ2-5, the CDR3 gives the full variable domain: GAGVSQTPSNKVTEKGKYVELRCDPISGHTALYWYRQSLGQGPEFLIYFQGTGAADDSGLPNDRFFAVRPEGSVSTLKIQRTERGDSAVYLCASSPGGQETQYFGPGTRLLVL.

The chain carries TRBV29-1 and TRBJ1-5; weak D call: TRBD1 (6 bases). The V gene's germline CDR1 is SQVTM and CDR2 ANQGSEA. The V gene lost 8 bases and the J gene lost 2 bases, with 13 bases spanning the gap. This CDR3 region has 13 residues. In DNA form, the CDR3 reads TGCAGCATTTCACAGGGCCGCAATCAGCCCCAGCATTTT. This gives the protein CSISQGRNQPQHF.

V gene TRBV5-4 combines with J gene TRBJ2-3; D might be TRBD1 (6 bases). The CDR3 length is 15 residues. Germline loops: CDR1 SGHNT, CDR2 YYREEE (reference sequence). Trimming took 0 bases from V and 1 from J, leaving 9 bases between them. The chain's CDR3 is CASSLGAGGTDTQYF. The CDR3 bases are TGTGCCAGCAGCTTGGGTGCAGGGGGCACAGATACGCAGTATTTT.

The V call is TRBV11-1, the J call TRBJ2-7, with D possibly being TRBD2 (5 bases). Germline values: CDR1 SGHAT, CDR2 FQDESV (reference sequence). The CDR3 is made up of 12 amino acids. The ends were cut back, 5 bases at V and 5 bases at J, with 10 bases in the middle. CDR3 in amino acids: CASSLTGNEQYF. CDR3 in DNA: TGTGCCAGCAGCCTAACGGGGAACGAGCAGTACTTC. Looking up the rest from reference TRBV11-1 and TRBJ2-7 gives the full variable domain: EAEVAQSPRYKITEKSQAVAFWCDPISGHATLYWYRQILGQGPELLVQFQDESVVDDSQLPKDRFSAERLKGVDSTLKIQPAELGDSAMYLCASSLTGNEQYFGPGTRLTVT.

The chain carries TRBV9 and TRBJ1-2; D is perhaps TRBD1 (5 bases). Trimming took 3 bases from V and 3 from J, leaving 12 bases between them. The CDR3 has 14 amino acids. Germline CDR1 SGDLS, CDR2 YYNGEE. The DNA of the CDR3 is TGTGCCAGCAGCGGCAGGGTTCGTGACTATGGCTACACCTTC. It yields the protein CASSGRVRDYGYTF.

Comment on this clone: The sample has other DNA sequences that encode this CDR3 too. J is TRBJ1-5 and V is TRBV14; D call uncertain. From germline, CDR1 is SGHDN and CDR2 FVKESK. V lost 0 bases and J 0 bases, leaving 0 bases between the germline ends. The CDR3 covers 13 residues. CDR3 DNA: TGTGCCAGCAGCCAAGATAGCAATCAGCCCCAGCATTTT. It codes for CASSQDSNQPQHF.

Here the CDR3 reads CASSFEQGDEQYF. As DNA, the CDR3 is TGTGCCAGCAGCTTTGAACAGGGGGACGAGCAGTACTTC. V usage is TRBV13 and J usage is TRBJ2-7; TRBD1 matches at 8 bases. This CDR3 is built from 13 residues. CDR1 and CDR2 (germline): PRHDT, FYEKMQ (reference sequence). The V gene end was trimmed by 3 bases and the J gene end by 5 bases; junction bases not matched to a gene: 3.

J is TRBJ2-7 and V is TRBV6-5; the match to TRBD1 covers 9 bases. V lost 0 bases and J lost 3; bases outside the gene matches: 3. Germline CDR1 is MNHEY and CDR2 is SVGAGI. The CDR3 has 15 residues. The CDR3 nucleotides are TGTGCCAGCAGTTACTCGATGGGACAGGGCTACGAGCAGTACTTC. This sequence encodes CASSYSMGQGYEQYF.

The rearrangement uses TRBV28 and TRBJ1-6; D unresolved. This CDR3 has 16 amino acids. Germline V gene lookup returns CDR1 MDHEN and CDR2 SYDVKM. The ends were cut back, 5 bases at V and 0 bases at J, with 11 bases in the middle. The CDR3 sequence is CASSPQVSSYNSPLHF. For the CDR3, the DNA is TGTGCCAGCAGTCCCCAAGTGAGCTCCTATAATTCACCCCTCCACTTT. Supplemented by reference TRBV28 and TRBJ1-6, the full variable domain reads DVKVTQSSRYLVKRTGEKVFLECVQDMDHENMFWYRQDPGLGLRLIYFSYDVKMKEKGDIPEGYSVSREKKERFSLILESASTNQTSMYLCASSPQVSSYNSPLHFGNGTRLTVT.

The chain has TRBV7-6 and TRBJ2-3; perhaps TRBD1 as D (6 bases). The V gene's germline CDR1 is SGHVS and CDR2 FNYEAQ. CDR3 length: 13 amino acids. Trimming removed 5 bases at V and 6 bases at J, with 12 bases between. CDR3 DNA: TGTGCCAGCAGCGATAGACAGGTCGATACGCAGTATTTT. The encoded protein is CASSDRQVDTQYF.

The CDR3 reads CASTNFGNRYSNQPQHF. The CDR3 DNA is TGTGCCAGTACCAATTTCGGAAACCGGTATAGCAATCAGCCCCAGCATTTT. The V gene is TRBV19, the J gene TRBJ1-5; no clear D gene. Germline lookup yields CDR1 LNHDA and CDR2 SQIVND (reference sequence). Deletions cut 7 bases from V and 0 bases from J, with 19 bases between. This CDR3 region has 17 residues.

This clone showed up just once. The chain couples TRBV5-6 to TRBJ1-2; D unclear. Per germline, CDR1 SGHDT and CDR2 YYEEEE. Trimming took 1 base from V and 4 from J, leaving 11 bases between them. The CDR3 has 14 amino acids. CDR3 DNA sequence: TGTGCCAGCAGCTTGCCCGCGGAAATCTATGGCTACACCTTC. It yields the protein CASSLPAEIYGYTF. Full variable domain (outside the CDR3, taken from reference TRBV5-6 and TRBJ1-2): DAGVTQSPTHLIKTRGQQVTLRCSPKSGHDTVSWYQQALGQGPQFIFQYYEEEERQRGNFPDRFSGHQFPNYSSELNVNALLLGDSALYLCASSLPAEIYGYTFGSGTRLTVV.

As concerns this clone: One base away lies a much larger clone, so this may be a sequencing read error. The sample has other DNA sequences that encode this CDR3 too. The J gene is TRBJ1-2, the V gene TRBV2, with D possibly TRBD1 on 5 matching bases. V was shortened by 6 bases and J by 4 bases, with 12 bases between the two germline ends. This CDR3 region has 13 residues. Germline V gene lookup returns CDR1 SNHLY and CDR2 FYNNEI. The CDR3 spells CASSPGQGYGYTF. Written as DNA, the CDR3 is TGTGCCAGCAGCCCGGGGCAGGGCTATGGCTACACCTTC. The complete variable domain, with remaining parts taken from reference TRBV2 and TRBJ1-2, reads EPEVTQTPSHQVTQMGQEVILRCVPISNHLYFYWYRQILGQKVEFLVSFYNNEISEKSEIFDDQFSVERPDGSNFTLKIRSTKLEDSAMYFCASSPGQGYGYTFGSGTRLTVV.

The rearrangement joins TRBV7-2 to TRBJ2-5; TRBD2 matches at 7 bases. V was clipped by 3 bases and J by 3 bases; unmatched bases: 1. The CDR3 spans 13 residues. From germline, CDR1 is SGHTA and CDR2 FQGNSA. The CDR3 here is CASSFAGEETQYF. Written as DNA, the CDR3 is TGTGCCAGCAGCTTTGCGGGAGAAGAGACCCAGTACTTC.